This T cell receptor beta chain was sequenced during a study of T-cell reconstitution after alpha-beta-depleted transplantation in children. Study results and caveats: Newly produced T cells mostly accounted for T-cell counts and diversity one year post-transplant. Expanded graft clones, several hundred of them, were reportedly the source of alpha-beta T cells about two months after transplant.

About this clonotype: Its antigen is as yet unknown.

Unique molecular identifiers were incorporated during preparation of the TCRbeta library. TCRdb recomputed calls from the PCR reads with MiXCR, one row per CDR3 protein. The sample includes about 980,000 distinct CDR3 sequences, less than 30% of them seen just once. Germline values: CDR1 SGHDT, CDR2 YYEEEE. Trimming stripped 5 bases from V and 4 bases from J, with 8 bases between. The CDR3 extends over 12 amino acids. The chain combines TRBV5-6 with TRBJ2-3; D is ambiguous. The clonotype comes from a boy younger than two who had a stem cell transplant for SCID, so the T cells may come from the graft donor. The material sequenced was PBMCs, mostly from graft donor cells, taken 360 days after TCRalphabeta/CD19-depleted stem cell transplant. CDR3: CASSWTSDTQYF. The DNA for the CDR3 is TGTGCCAGCAGTTGGACGTCAGATACGCAGTATTTT.